The rows below give T cell receptor beta chains drawn from one sample of a study of T cell responses to AZD1222 COVID-19 vaccine. TCRdb keeps only in-frame clones here, not all; method: immunoSEQ multiplex PCR. The sample has more than 110,000 clones; more than 85% are singletons. Material: peripheral blood, obtained on day 0 of AZD1222 vaccination. The receptor set was obtained from an adult in good health. CDR3s include the opening cysteine and the closing phenylalanine or tryptophan. The D gene is left open where the match is weak. Part of the rows lack a size; the others show once, few, many or a class for expanded clones.

J gene | V gene | D gene | clone size | CDR3 protein | CDR3 DNA
TRBJ2-3 | TRBV12-3/TRBV12-4 | . | . | CASSNLGGDTQYF | TGTGCCAGCAGCAACCTTGGCGGGGATACGCAGTATTTT
TRBJ2-1 | TRBV7-9 | . | few | CASSLGGQGRREQFF | TGTGCCAGCAGCTTAGGAGGGCAGGGAAGACGAGAGCAGTTCTTC
TRBJ2-7 | TRBV15 | TRBD2 | once | CATSRVLAGRGEQYF | TGTGCCACCAGCAGAGTACTAGCGGGACGAGGCGAGCAGTACTTC
TRBJ1-2 | TRBV12-3/TRBV12-4 | . | . | CASSLMGSGYTF | TGTGCCAGCAGTTTAATGGGGAGTGGCTACACCTTC
TRBJ2-4 | TRBV5-8 | TRBD2 | once | CASSLVGAGTKNIQYF | TGTGCCAGCAGCTTGGTGGGAGCGGGGACCAAAAACATTCAGTACTTC
TRBJ1-2 | TRBV5-1 | . | . | CASSLARRQGYTF | TGCGCCAGCAGCCTGGCACGGAGGCAGGGCTACACCTTC
TRBJ1-2 | TRBV6-5 | . | . | CASTFGQNYGYTF | TGTGCCAGCACCTTTGGACAGAACTATGGCTACACCTTC
TRBJ2-1 | TRBV6-6 | TRBD2 | . | CASSPRTSTSGSGLWGNEQFF | TGTGCCAGCAGTCCGCGTACCTCAACTAGCGGGAGTGGATTATGGGGCAATGAGCAGTTCTTC
TRBJ1-4 | TRBV12-5 | TRBD1 | . | CASGQSRDRGRGGEKLFF | TGTGCTAGTGGTCAAAGCCGGGACAGGGGGCGCGGGGGTGAAAAACTGTTTTTT
TRBJ2-7 | TRBV28 | . | . | CATGSLYHYEQYF | TGTGCCACCGGTAGTCTATATCACTACGAGCAGTACTTC
TRBJ1-3 | TRBV6-5 | . | . | CASSPRWGPGNTIYF | TGTGCCAGCAGCCCCCGTTGGGGTCCGGGAAACACCATATATTTT
TRBJ2-7 | TRBV10-1 | TRBD2 | few | CASSESTSGRWRQYF | TGCGCCAGCAGTGAGTCGACTAGCGGGAGGTGGAGGCAGTACTTC
TRBJ2-5 | TRBV5-6 | . | . | CASSRKGETQYF | TGTGCCAGCAGCCGGAAGGGAGAGACCCAGTACTTC
TRBJ2-4 | TRBV12-5 | . | . | CASGLASSVWDPNGAKNIQYF | TGTGCTAGTGGTTTGGCGTCGTCCGTTTGGGATCCTAACGGGGCCAAAAACATTCAGTACTTC
TRBJ2-3 | TRBV7-3 | TRBD2 | . | CASSLAGGSTDTQYF | TGTGCCAGCAGCTTAGCGGGGGGATCCACAGATACGCAGTATTTT
TRBJ2-1 | TRBV6-5 | TRBD1 | . | CASLDREYNEQFF | TGTGCCAGCTTGGACAGGGAATACAATGAGCAGTTCTTC
TRBJ2-2 | TRBV7-9 | TRBD1 | . | CASSSIQGAGELFF | TGTGCCAGCAGCTCGATACAGGGGGCCGGGGAGCTGTTTTTT
TRBJ2-3 | TRBV2 | . | . | CASSEERGTSTDTQYF | TGTGCCAGCAGTGAAGAACGGGGAACTAGCACAGATACGCAGTATTTT
TRBJ1-1 | TRBV2 | . | . | CASRRSEQGKAFF | TGTGCCAGCAGGAGGTCTGAGCAGGGTAAAGCTTTCTTT
TRBJ2-7 | TRBV18 | . | once | CASSPGPWSLVDEQYF | TGTGCCAGCTCACCAGGACCCTGGTCTTTGGTCGACGAGCAGTACTTC
TRBJ2-6 | TRBV2 | TRBD2 | . | CASSDREAGANVLTF | TGTGCCAGCAGTGACCGGGAGGCTGGGGCCAACGTCCTGACTTTC
TRBJ1-1 | TRBV6-1 | . | . | CASSDRASNTEAFF | TGTGCCAGCAGTGACCGGGCTTCCAACACTGAAGCTTTCTTT
TRBJ1-4 | TRBV14 | . | . | CATPRVGLEKLFF | TGTGCCACCCCGAGGGTTGGGCTTGAAAAACTGTTTTTT
TRBJ2-3 | TRBV10-3 | . | . | CAIERTGRGRPPTQYF | TGTGCCATCGAGAGGACTGGACGCGGGCGTCCACCTACGCAGTATTTT
TRBJ1-2 | TRBV9 | . | . | CASSVEGNNGYTF | TGTGCCAGCAGCGTGGAGGGGAATAATGGCTACACCTTC
TRBJ2-2 | TRBV7-2 | TRBD1 | . | CASSVRDSNTGELFF | TGTGCCAGCAGCGTCCGGGACAGCAACACCGGGGAGCTGTTTTTT
TRBJ2-1 | TRBV2 | TRBD2 | . | CASSGGRSYNEQFF | TGTGCCAGCAGTGGCGGGAGGTCCTACAATGAGCAGTTCTTC
TRBJ1-3 | TRBV5-6 | . | . | CASSSPRGSGNTIYF | TGTGCCAGCAGCTCACCCAGGGGATCTGGAAACACCATATATTTT
TRBJ1-5 | TRBV28 | . | . | CASSLSGIPYQPQHF | TGTGCCAGCAGTTTATCAGGGATCCCGTATCAGCCCCAGCATTTT
TRBJ1-3 | TRBV5-1 | TRBD1 | . | CASSLFAGTAGNTIYF | TGCGCCAGCAGCCTATTCGCGGGGACAGCTGGAAACACCATATATTTT
TRBJ1-1 | TRBV4-3 | . | once | CASSQKRMAEAFF | TGCGCCAGCAGCCAAAAGCGGATGGCTGAAGCTTTCTTT
TRBJ2-7 | TRBV11-3 | TRBD2 | . | CASSTGDSGRYEQYF | TGTGCCAGCAGCACGGGTGATAGCGGGCGATACGAGCAGTACTTC
TRBJ1-5 | TRBV3-1/TRBV3-2 | . | . | CASSHFNFGVNGPQHF | TGTGCCAGCAGCCACTTTAATTTTGGGGTGAACGGGCCCCAGCATTTT